The 14 T cell receptor beta chains presented below share a single source sample, sequenced in a study of neurological immune-mediated disorders. TCRdb reprocessed the 5' RACE reads via MiXCR and lists one record per CDR3 protein. The sample lists 27,000 or so distinct CDR3 sequences; over 12% were seen once. The sample comprised PBMCs. The receptors originated from a man between 65 and 85 years old in good health.

Ten or more counts support this clonotype. The rearrangement uses TRBV7-9 and TRBJ2-7, with D tentatively TRBD2 (5 bases). The CDR3 loop spans 13 amino acids. CDR1 and CDR2 from the germline V gene are SEHNR and FQNEAQ (reference sequence). The ends were cut back, 5 bases at V and 2 bases at J, with 10 bases in the middle. The CDR3 bases are TGTGCCAGCAGCACCGGGATAACCTACGAGCAGTACTTC. Residues: CASSTGITYEQYF.

This clonotype was seen many times. The chain couples TRBV7-2 to TRBJ2-1; 8 bases align to TRBD2. V lost 6 bases, J lost 7 bases, and 11 bases stayed unmatched. In germline, CDR1 is SGHTA, CDR2 FQGNSA. This CDR3 has 15 amino acids. CDR3: CASSPAGVERNEQFF. The CDR3 DNA follows: TGTGCCAGCAGTCCAGCGGGGGTCGAAAGGAATGAGCAGTTCTTC.

The rearrangement joins TRBV12-3 or TRBV12-4 to TRBJ2-1; 7 bases align to TRBD1. J was trimmed by 0 bases and V by 1 base; bases with no gene match: 3. The length of the CDR3 is 16 residues. The CDR3 DNA sequence: TGTGCCAGCAGTTTAGGGGGACAGAGCTCCTACAATGAGCAGTTCTTC. Translating gives CASSLGGQSSYNEQFF.

This clonotype was recorded at least ten times. This chain uses TRBV5-1 with TRBJ1-4; 10 bases agree with TRBD1. CDR3 length: 14 amino acids. Germline V gene data show CDR1 as SGHRS and CDR2 as YFSETQ. J lost 8 bases, V lost 5 bases, and 6 bases had no gene match. DNA of the CDR3: TGCGCCAGCAGGACAGGGGGCCGAGGAGAAAAACTGTTTTTT. It is translated as CASRTGGRGEKLFF. The variable domain in full, with the rest retrieved from reference TRBV5-1 and TRBJ1-4, is KAGVTQTPRYLIKTRGQQVTLSCSPISGHRSVSWYQQTPGQGLQFLFEYFSETQRNKGNFPGRFSGRQFSNSRSEMNVSTLELGDSALYLCASRTGGRGEKLFFGSGTQLSVL.

This clonotype was counted many times. The chain carries TRBV5-1 and TRBJ2-2; the match to TRBD1 covers 8 bases. The CDR3 loop spans 16 amino acids. Germline V CDR1 and CDR2: SGHRS, YFSETQ. The V gene end was trimmed by 4 bases and the J gene end by 4 bases; junction bases not matched to a gene: 9. DNA of the CDR3: TGCGCCAGCAGCCCTGGACAGGGCGCGAGCACCGGGGAGCTGTTTTTT. Translation: CASSPGQGASTGELFF.

Many counts were recorded for this clonotype. This sequence joins TRBV5-6 and TRBJ1-2; TRBD1 is a possible D gene (6 bases). V lost 3 bases and J lost 6, with 18 bases in between. Germline CDR1 is SGHDT and CDR2 is YYEEEE. The CDR3 contains 15 residues. CDR3 loop: CASSSRFKGVHGYTF. CDR3 in DNA: TGTGCCAGCAGCTCTCGATTCAAGGGGGTACATGGCTACACCTTC.

This chain uses TRBV10-3 with TRBJ2-7; D is uncertain. CDR1 is ENHRY and CDR2 is SYGVKD in the germline V gene. The ends were cut back, 9 bases at V and 0 bases at J, with 12 bases in the middle. The CDR3 is made up of 13 amino acids. The CDR3 reads CAIGKRNSYEQYF. As DNA, the CDR3 is TGTGCCATAGGTAAGCGCAACTCCTACGAGCAGTACTTC.

This clonotype was counted ten times or more. The rearrangement links TRBV18 to TRBJ1-1, with TRBD1 matching 8 bases. The germline gives CDR1 KGHSH, CDR2 LQKENI. The CDR3 is 15 amino acids. V gave up 8 bases and J gave up 3 bases; unmatched junction bases: 11. CDR3 amino acids: CASTRQGRRDTEAFF. In DNA form, the CDR3 reads TGTGCCAGCACCCGACAGGGGAGAAGGGACACTGAAGCTTTCTTT.

Many counts were recorded for this clonotype. This CDR3 reads CASSLGGNSYNEQFF. The CDR3 DNA is TGTGCCAGCAGCTTAGGAGGGAACTCCTACAATGAGCAGTTCTTC. The rearrangement joins TRBV7-8 to TRBJ2-1; D perhaps matches TRBD2 (5 bases). The CDR3 loop spans 15 amino acids. V was clipped by 1 base and J by 0 bases, with 7 bases between them. The germline gives CDR1 SGHVS, CDR2 FQNEAQ.

This clonotype appeared many times. This chain joins TRBV15 and TRBJ2-2; 11 nucleotides line up with TRBD2. V lost 2 bases, J lost 4 bases, and 12 bases stayed unmatched. This CDR3 is built from 19 residues. Germline CDR1 LNHNV, CDR2 YYDKDF (reference sequence). CDR3 nucleotides: TGTGCCACCAGCAGATCCGCTAGCGGGGGGCGACGTGGCACCGGGGAGCTGTTTTTT. This translates into CATSRSASGGRRGTGELFF.

This clonotype was counted at least ten times. This chain links TRBV14 with TRBJ2-3; weak D call: TRBD2 (5 bases). V was pared by 6 bases and J by 5 bases, with 12 bases between. From germline, CDR1 is SGHDN and CDR2 FVKESK. This CDR3 spans 13 amino acids. The DNA for the CDR3 is TGTGCCAGCAGTCCCGGACTGGAAGATACGCAGTATTTT. It is translated as CASSPGLEDTQYF. The entire variable domain, with the rest obtained from reference TRBV14 and TRBJ2-3, is as follows: EAGVTQFPSHSVIEKGQTVTLRCDPISGHDNLYWYRRVMGKEIKFLLHFVKESKQDESGMPNNRFLAERTGGTYSTLKVQPAELEDSGVYFCASSPGLEDTQYFGPGTRLTVL.

This clonotype has ten or more counts. This chain uses TRBV6-2 or TRBV6-3 with TRBJ1-1; D possibly corresponds to TRBD1 (6 bases). Looked up from germline, CDR1 is MNHEY and CDR2 is SVGEGT. Between the trimmed V and J ends, which lost 6 bases and 5 bases, there was a span of 16 bases. This CDR3 is 14 amino acids long. The CDR3 DNA reads as TGTGCCAGCAGCGCCAGGGGTGAGGTGACTGAAGCTTTCTTT. It codes for CASSARGEVTEAFF.

This clonotype was counted ten times or more. CDR3 in amino acids: CASRAFSLDTQYF. The CDR3, as DNA: TGCGCCAGCAGGGCTTTTAGTTTGGATACGCAGTATTTT. V usage is TRBV10-2 and J usage is TRBJ2-3; D is undetermined. There are 13 residues in the CDR3. V lost 6 bases, J lost 6 bases, and 13 bases lay in between. CDR1 is WSHSY and CDR2 is SAAADI in the germline V gene.

In its sample, this clonotype was seen many times. This rearrangement joins TRBV5-5 to TRBJ2-7; perhaps TRBD1 as D (7 bases). V lost 1 base to trimming and J lost 5 bases, with 10 bases between them. CDR1 and CDR2 from the germline V gene are SGHKS and YYEKEE (reference sequence). CDR3 length: 13 residues. The CDR3 here is CASSLSRGDEQYF. The CDR3 nucleotides read TGTGCCAGCAGCTTGTCCAGGGGGGACGAGCAGTACTTC.